The rows below give T cell receptor beta chains drawn from one sample of a study of molecular identifiers for immune sequencing clone quantification. TCRdb re-derived calls from the PCR reads in MiXCR, one entry per CDR3 protein. The profile covers about 630,000 distinct CDR3 sequences, with roughly 27% appearing a single time and 0.7% to 0.95% taken by the ten largest. The specimen was naive CD8+ T cells from blood, with Jurkat cell RNA spiked in. Source of these receptors: a human donor in good health. Some libraries in this study had Jurkat cell RNA spiked in. The CDR3 runs from the conserved cysteine through the conserved F or W. Each record gives: V gene, D gene, CDR3 protein. D genes are given only for firm matches.

v_call: TRBV28
d_call: NA
cdr3_aa: CASSLSRFYEQYF

v_call: TRBV19
d_call: NA
cdr3_aa: CASTFGVRGPAAFF

v_call: TRBV30
d_call: TRBD2
cdr3_aa: CAWSPGLGSHNEQFF

v_call: TRBV21-1
d_call: NA
cdr3_aa: CASSKVRALTDTQYF

v_call: TRBV5-5
d_call: NA
cdr3_aa: CASSLRESASPLHF

v_call: TRBV19
d_call: TRBD2
cdr3_aa: CASSWSSGSGETQYF

v_call: TRBV4-1
d_call: NA
cdr3_aa: CASSHLRGGETLYF

v_call: TRBV6-2/TRBV6-3
d_call: NA
cdr3_aa: CASGEDTQYF

v_call: TRBV2
d_call: NA
cdr3_aa: CASSGYGMNTEAFF

v_call: TRBV6-5
d_call: NA
cdr3_aa: CASSLGTLLDTDTQYF

v_call: TRBV9
d_call: TRBD1
cdr3_aa: CASSPGTGQGARNYGYTF

v_call: TRBV6-2/TRBV6-3
d_call: NA
cdr3_aa: CASTERLNQETQYF

v_call: TRBV7-9
d_call: NA
cdr3_aa: CASSFTGSEQYF

v_call: TRBV10-2
d_call: NA
cdr3_aa: CASSESTGGHAGNQPQHF

v_call: TRBV4-1
d_call: NA
cdr3_aa: CASSQSPGGADEAFF

v_call: TRBV5-1
d_call: TRBD1
cdr3_aa: CASSLLGQGTEAFF

v_call: TRBV19
d_call: NA
cdr3_aa: CATARGRAGETQYF

v_call: TRBV28
d_call: TRBD2
cdr3_aa: CASSPNSGSEDTQYF

v_call: TRBV28
d_call: NA
cdr3_aa: CASSFGEKRDTQYF

v_call: TRBV27
d_call: NA
cdr3_aa: CASRPRQDRYWQAKNVQYF

v_call: TRBV20-1
d_call: NA
cdr3_aa: CSAEPVSYEQYF

v_call: TRBV27
d_call: NA
cdr3_aa: CASSFWQGGIDGYTF

v_call: TRBV20-1
d_call: TRBD1
cdr3_aa: CSASPGQGWNEQYF

v_call: TRBV7-6
d_call: NA
cdr3_aa: CASSLTGAGEAFF